Reported below is one TCR beta chain. Its antigen is undetermined. This entry comes from a study of blood T cells in healthy people across ages. Overall study findings and caveats: The donors' CMV status was not determined, possibly confounding changes in expanded clonotypes.

Through a sample-barcoded 5' primer and a J-beta primer mix, a second PCR was run for roughly 6 to 12 cycles. Each CDR3 protein gets one entry after TCRdb re-called the 5' RACE reads with MiXCR. Found here are hundreds of thousands of distinct CDR3 sequences, about 48% of them singletons; the top ten hold around 15%. CDR3 length: 13 residues. Germline trimming cut 4 bases from V and 5 bases from J; bases unmatched to any gene: 4. Germline V gene lookup returns CDR1 MDHEN and CDR2 SYDVKM. The TCR was taken from a man aged 30-40 years in good health. The chain couples TRBV28 to TRBJ2-7; 8 bases are a match to TRBD1. Sequencing was performed on blood. In DNA, the CDR3 is TGTGCCAGCAGTTGGGACAGGTCCAACGAGCAGTACTTC. This gives the protein CASSWDRSNEQYF.